The 12 T cell receptor beta chains given below trace back to one sample, sequenced in a study of blood T cell repertoires in COVID-19. TCRdb's copy holds only in-frame clones and misses some; the assay was immunoSEQ multiplex PCR. The repertoire holds 200,000 to 250,000 clones, with roughly 86% as singletons. The sample taken for sequencing was peripheral blood. The receptors shown here come from a woman aged 60-75 years who had recovered from COVID-19.

The J gene is TRBJ2-3, the V gene TRBV6-5; no reliable D call. Trimming took 7 bases from V and 0 from J, leaving 14 bases between them. The CDR3 consists of 15 residues. The germline CDR1 and CDR2 sequences are MNHEY and SVGAGI. As DNA, the CDR3 is TGTGCCAGCATTACATCCTGGTCTAGCACAGATACGCAGTATTTT. Amino acid sequence: CASITSWSSTDTQYF.

The V and J genes are TRBV19 and TRBJ2-6; D call uncertain. Trimming cost V 4 bases and J 2 bases, with 9 bases left between them. This CDR3 has 15 residues. In germline, CDR1 is LNHDA, CDR2 SQIVND (reference sequence). Here the CDR3 reads CASSRSVTGANVLTF. CDR3 bases: TGTGCCAGTAGTAGATCGGTGACTGGGGCCAACGTCCTGACTTTC.

A single count supports this clone. The chain has TRBV19 and TRBJ1-6; the match to TRBD1 covers 7 bases. The CDR3 sequence is 20 residues long. The germline gives CDR1 LNHDA, CDR2 SQIVND (reference sequence). V shed 5 bases and J 1 base; nucleotides not matched to a gene: 17. The CDR3 coding sequence is TGTGCCAGTAGTCCCTACCAGGGGGTAGGAAGGGAATCCTATAATTCACCCCTCCACTTT. It is translated as CASSPYQGVGRESYNSPLHF.

This chain connects TRBV18 to TRBJ2-1; TRBD1 agrees at 7 bases. Germline CDR1 and CDR2: KGHSH and LQKENI. The CDR3 extends over 19 amino acids. The V segment lost 0 bases and the J segment 0 bases; nucleotides outside the gene matches: 11. This chain's CDR3 is CASSPPDTLTGSSYNEQFF. Here the CDR3 DNA reads TGTGCCAGCTCACCACCAGATACCTTGACAGGGAGCTCCTACAATGAGCAGTTCTTC.

The V gene is TRBV5-1, the J gene TRBJ2-1; possible D gene TRBD1, 6 bases. Trimming pared 0 bases from V and 4 bases from J, leaving 17 bases between. Per the germline V gene, CDR1 is SGHRS and CDR2 is YFSETQ. The CDR3 contains 17 residues. The CDR3, as DNA: TGCGCCAGCAGCTTGGCCGGTGCGACAGGAGCTTACAATGAGCAGTTCTTC. Encoded protein: CASSLAGATGAYNEQFF.

This clone has just a few counts. CDR3 protein: CASSATVAGAQYF. Written as DNA, the CDR3 is TGTGCCAGCAGCGCGACCGTAGCGGGGGCGCAGTATTTT. The chain recombines TRBV7-3 with TRBJ2-3; 9 bases are shared with TRBD2. The CDR3 has 13 amino acids. The V segment lost 5 bases and the J segment 10 bases; nucleotides outside the gene matches: 7. Looked up from germline, CDR1 is SGHTA and CDR2 is FQGTGA.

This chain uses TRBV5-1 with TRBJ1-4; D gene uncertain. Germline loops: CDR1 SGHRS, CDR2 YFSETQ. The CDR3 totals 14 residues. Trimming took off 7 bases at V and 8 bases at J, with 18 bases between the two ends. The CDR3 DNA reads as TGCGCCAGCTCCGGGATACCAGATGGGGAAAAACTGTTTTTT. It yields the protein CASSGIPDGEKLFF. The full variable domain, completed using reference TRBV5-1 and TRBJ1-4, is KAGVTQTPRYLIKTRGQQVTLSCSPISGHRSVSWYQQTPGQGLQFLFEYFSETQRNKGNFPGRFSGRQFSNSRSEMNVSTLELGDSALYLCASSGIPDGEKLFFGSGTQLSVL.

The V and J genes are TRBV2 and TRBJ2-5; the D gene is possibly TRBD1 (6 bases). Germline V lookup: CDR1 SNHLY, CDR2 FYNNEI. The CDR3 has 12 residues. The V end lost 6 bases, the J end lost 5 bases, and 10 bases lay between the germline ends. The CDR3 bases are TGTGCCAGCAGACAGGGTGGCGAGACCCAGTACTTC. Encoded protein: CASRQGGETQYF.

V and J are TRBV7-2 and TRBJ1-1, with D perhaps matching TRBD1 (6 bases). CDR1 and CDR2 from the germline V gene are SGHTA and FQGNSA. V was shortened by 0 bases and J by 4 bases, with 9 bases between the two germline ends. This CDR3 comprises 14 residues. The CDR3 DNA reads TGTGCCAGCAGCTTAGCACAGGGTTCCACTGAAGCTTTCTTT. Amino acids: CASSLAQGSTEAFF.

This chain joins TRBV18 and TRBJ1-2; D unclear. Germline V lookup: CDR1 KGHSH, CDR2 LQKENI. The germline V and J ends were trimmed by 6 bases and 6 bases, with 11 bases remaining between them. The length of the CDR3 is 12 residues. The CDR3 coding sequence is TGTGCCAGCTCCCTGGGTGAGGATGGCTACACCTTC. Translated: CASSLGEDGYTF.

The chain has TRBV28 and TRBJ2-7; no reliable D call. V lost 4 bases and J 1 base, leaving 5 bases between the germline ends. Germline-derived CDR1 and CDR2 are MDHEN and SYDVKM. The CDR3 has 12 residues. The CDR3: CASSSVSYEQYF. The CDR3 region has the DNA TGTGCCAGCAGTTCGGTATCCTACGAGCAGTACTTC.

The chain is built from TRBV28 and TRBJ1-6; 10 bases fit TRBD1. Germline V lookup: CDR1 MDHEN, CDR2 SYDVKM. The V segment lost 4 bases and the J segment 7 bases; nucleotides outside the gene matches: 10. The CDR3 runs 17 residues. As DNA, the CDR3 is TGTGCCAGCAGTTCGTTAAGACAGGGGGCCCCCAATTCACCCCTCCACTTT. It yields the protein CASSSLRQGAPNSPLHF. The whole variable domain, remainder taken from reference TRBV28 and TRBJ1-6, is DVKVTQSSRYLVKRTGEKVFLECVQDMDHENMFWYRQDPGLGLRLIYFSYDVKMKEKGDIPEGYSVSREKKERFSLILESASTNQTSMYLCASSSLRQGAPNSPLHFGNGTRLTVT.